These 9 T cell receptor beta chains were sequenced from one sample in a study of blood T cells in healthy people across ages. Primers used in a second PCR of roughly 6 to 11 cycles were a sample-barcoded 5' primer and a J-beta primer mix. Using its own MiXCR run on the 5' RACE reads, TCRdb lists one record per CDR3 protein. The sample lists under 1 million distinct CDR3 sequences; around 43% were seen once. Sequenced: blood. The receptor set was obtained from a man in his 60s in good health.

With respect to this clonotype: Germline and junction disagree at one end, which may indicate a read error. This sequence joins TRBV7-2 and TRBJ2-2; D perhaps matches TRBD1 (6 bases). The CDR3 covers 14 residues. Per the germline V gene, CDR1 is SGHTA and CDR2 is FQGNSA. CDR3 protein: CASSRTANTGELFF. The DNA for the CDR3 is TGTGCCAGCAGCCGGACAGCCAACACCGGGGAGCTGTTCTTC.

This clonotype was observed a handful of times. The V and J genes are TRBV6-1 and TRBJ1-5, with unresolved D. The germline V gene encodes CDR1 MNHNS and CDR2 SASEGT. This CDR3 has 15 residues. Trimming removed 10 bases from V and 2 bases from J, with 18 bases in between. The CDR3: CATLDPLLGNQPQHF. In DNA, the CDR3 is TGTGCCACCCTGGACCCTTTATTGGGCAATCAGCCCCAGCATTTT.

In its sample, this clonotype was seen a few times. The CDR3 loop is CASDFPGQGYGYTF. CDR3 nucleotide sequence: TGTGCCAGCGACTTTCCGGGACAGGGGTATGGCTACACCTTC. This chain links TRBV12-3 or TRBV12-4 with TRBJ1-2, with 10 nucleotides matching TRBD1. The CDR3 is 14 amino acids. V trimming: 8 bases; J trimming: 5 bases; junction bases outside the gene matches: 8.

This clonotype was seen only a few times. The rearrangement uses TRBV7-3 and TRBJ1-2; D gene ambiguous. Germline V gene sequence: CDR1 SGHTA, CDR2 FQGTGA. V was cut by 4 bases and J by 5 bases, with 11 bases left in between. The CDR3 has 13 residues. The CDR3 DNA sequence: TGTGCCAGCAGCTCCCGGGGAGGGTATGGCTACACCTTC. It yields the protein CASSSRGGYGYTF.

The chain links TRBV25-1 to TRBJ2-6; the match to TRBD2 covers 10 bases. The trim removed 7 bases at V and 15 bases at J, leaving 12 bases unmatched. CDR1 is MGHDK and CDR2 is SYGVNS in the germline V gene. The CDR3 runs 14 residues. CDR3 loop: CASIWGGTSDPLTF. In DNA, the CDR3 is TGTGCCAGCATTTGGGGAGGGACTAGCGACCCCCTGACTTTC.

V gene TRBV20-1 combines with J gene TRBJ2-7; D possibly corresponds to TRBD2 (5 bases). CDR1 DFQATT and CDR2 SNEGSKA come from the germline V gene (reference sequence). The V end lost 2 bases, the J end lost 6 bases, and 17 bases lay between the germline ends. This CDR3 region has 14 residues. As DNA, the CDR3 is TGCAGTGCTAGATCCTTTCGCGAAGGGAGCGAGCAGTACTTC. Its protein is CSARSFREGSEQYF.

J is TRBJ2-7 and V is TRBV7-2; no firm D call. The J call may be mistaken, given a closer DNA end match to TRBJ2-5. The CDR3 sequence is 14 residues long. Germline V gene data show CDR1 as SGHTA and CDR2 as FQGNSA. CDR3 sequence: CASSLGPQMETQYF. CDR3 sequence (DNA): TGTGCCAGCAGCTTAGGGCCCCAAATGGAGACCCAGTACTTC.

The chain joins TRBV12-3 or TRBV12-4 to TRBJ1-2; D gene ambiguous. Trimming removed 5 bases at V and 2 bases at J, with 6 bases between. CDR3 length equals 12 residues. CDR3 sequence reads: CASSIRNYGYTF. The CDR3 DNA reads as TGTGCCAGCAGTATCCGGAACTATGGCTACACCTTC.

V usage is TRBV6-5 and J usage is TRBJ2-5; TRBD2 might be the D (7 bases). The V and J ends lost 4 bases and 11 bases respectively, with 20 bases between them. The germline V gene encodes CDR1 MNHEY and CDR2 SVGAGI. The CDR3 spans 14 residues. CDR3 sequence reads: CASSSTGRGRQQYF. CDR3 bases: TGTGCCAGCAGTTCCACCGGGCGGGGGCGTCAGCAGTACTTC.